The clone carrying this TCR beta chain has ten or more counts. What it binds is not known. The sample comes from a study of T cell repertoires in cytomegalovirus infection. Looking at the study overall: Public TCR beta signatures were indicative of both CMV infection and a matching HLA type.

Points from the study as a whole: Totalled public TCR beta family frequency picked out people who carried CMV plus the relevant HLA. HLA-C-restricted CMV-specific TCR beta clonotypes prevailed in the ex vivo response.

MiXCR, applied by TCRdb to the reads, yields one record per CDR3 protein. There are 150,000 to 200,000 distinct CDR3 sequences in the sample; less than 9.5% occur only once, and roughly 4.8% lies in the top ten. The sequence derives from a human donor in good health (CMV status not recorded). Some clones in this sample may be carry-over from other donors' samples. Specimen: PBMCs.

CDR3 sequence reads: CASSSGDYRGWNEQFF. DNA for the CDR3: TGTGCCAGCAGTAGTGGGGACTACAGGGGTTGGAATGAGCAGTTCTTC. The rearrangement joins TRBV12-3 or TRBV12-4 to TRBJ2-1, with D possibly called TRBD1 or TRBD2 (7 bases each). The CDR3 totals 16 residues. Deletions cut 5 bases from V and 7 bases from J, with 21 bases between.